This TCR beta chain was recorded in a study of T cells after yellow fever vaccination. After removal of 4 bases from V and 0 bases from J, the junction contained 14 bases not matched to a gene. The CDR3 extends over 19 amino acids. Germline CDR1 and CDR2: SGHTA and FQGNSA. UMIs and a universal primer site were added when TCR cDNA was made by 5'RACE template switching. TCRdb re-called the 5' RACE reads through MiXCR, storing one row per CDR3 protein. The sample holds a few hundred thousand distinct CDR3 sequences, under 9% seen once. Only a few counts were recorded for this clonotype. What it binds is not known. Study results and limitations: Weaker, the secondary response had a peak occurring faster, on day 5 versus 15. Researchers cautioned that FACS-sorted repertoires could harbor abundant clonotypes contaminating from the bulk population.

The sequence was collected from a man aged 18 to 29 who received the YFV17D yellow fever vaccine. The V and J genes are TRBV7-2 and TRBJ2-1; 8 bases map to TRBD1. Sample: CD4+ T cells sorted from PBMCs, taken 5 days after the yellow fever booster vaccination. The CDR3 DNA is TGTGCCAGCAGCTCACGGCCCGGGACAGGCCCCAGCTCCTACAATGAGCAGTTCTTC. It yields the protein CASSSRPGTGPSSYNEQFF.